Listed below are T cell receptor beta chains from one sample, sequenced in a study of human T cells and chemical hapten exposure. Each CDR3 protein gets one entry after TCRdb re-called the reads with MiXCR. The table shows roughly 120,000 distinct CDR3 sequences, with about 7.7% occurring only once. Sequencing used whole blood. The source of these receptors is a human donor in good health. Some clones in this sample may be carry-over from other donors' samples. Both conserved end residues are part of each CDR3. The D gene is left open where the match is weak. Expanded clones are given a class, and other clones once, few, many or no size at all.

cdr3_nt: TGTGCCAGCAGTTACTCGATATATAGCTGGGACGAGCAGTACTTC; cdr3_aa: CASSYSIYSWDEQYF; clone_size: few; v_call: TRBV6-5; j_call: TRBJ2-7; d_call: NA
cdr3_nt: TGCAGTGCTACGGCCAGGGGACCACAAATTGAGCAGTTCTTC; cdr3_aa: CSATARGPQIEQFF; clone_size: few; v_call: TRBV20-1; j_call: TRBJ2-1; d_call: NA
cdr3_nt: TGTGCCAGCAGCGAACAGGCGAACACCGGGGAGCTGTTTTTT; cdr3_aa: CASSEQANTGELFF; clone_size: NA; v_call: TRBV7-8; j_call: TRBJ2-2; d_call: NA
cdr3_nt: TGTGCCAGCAGCTTAGGTACCGGGGGCGAGGGCAATCAGCCCCAGCATTTT; cdr3_aa: CASSLGTGGEGNQPQHF; clone_size: many; v_call: TRBV7-9; j_call: TRBJ1-5; d_call: NA
cdr3_nt: TGCGCCAGCAGTAGCACAGGGAACCGTAAAAACACTGAAGCTTTCTTT; cdr3_aa: CASSSTGNRKNTEAFF; clone_size: many; v_call: TRBV23-1; j_call: TRBJ1-1; d_call: NA
cdr3_nt: TGTGCCAGCACGGAGGGTAGGTTCTACGAGCAGTACTTC; cdr3_aa: CASTEGRFYEQYF; clone_size: few; v_call: TRBV6-6; j_call: TRBJ2-7; d_call: NA
cdr3_nt: TGTGCCAGCAGCCCGAGCATTGAGCAGTTCTTC; cdr3_aa: CASSPSIEQFF; clone_size: few; v_call: TRBV11-2; j_call: TRBJ2-1; d_call: NA
cdr3_nt: TGTGCCAGCAGCGTAGATTCCGGGAAAAACTATGGCTACACCTTC; cdr3_aa: CASSVDSGKNYGYTF; clone_size: NA; v_call: TRBV9; j_call: TRBJ1-2; d_call: NA
cdr3_nt: TGTGCCAGCAGCCCACAGAACATGAACACTGAAGCTTTCTTT; cdr3_aa: CASSPQNMNTEAFF; clone_size: NA; v_call: TRBV7-9; j_call: TRBJ1-1; d_call: NA
cdr3_nt: TGTGCCAGCAGTTTACAGGGGTCGGGGGGAATAACTGAAGCTTTCTTT; cdr3_aa: CASSLQGSGGITEAFF; clone_size: many; v_call: TRBV27; j_call: TRBJ1-1; d_call: NA
cdr3_nt: TGTGCCAGCAGCCCACCTCCCGCTAGGTTGCCCTACGAGCAGTACTTC; cdr3_aa: CASSPPPARLPYEQYF; clone_size: few; v_call: TRBV3-1; j_call: TRBJ2-7; d_call: NA
cdr3_nt: TGCGCCAGCAGCTTTGAACAGGGGGCGCGGGGCTACACCTTC; cdr3_aa: CASSFEQGARGYTF; clone_size: many; v_call: TRBV5-1; j_call: TRBJ1-2; d_call: TRBD1
cdr3_nt: TGTGCCAGCAGTTACTCCCCCAATGAGCAGTTCTTC; cdr3_aa: CASSYSPNEQFF; clone_size: NA; v_call: TRBV6-2/TRBV6-3; j_call: TRBJ2-1; d_call: NA
cdr3_nt: TGTGCCAGCAGCCACGAGCCGGGACGAGGCCCTAGGGATAGCAATCAGCCCCAGCATTTT; cdr3_aa: CASSHEPGRGPRDSNQPQHF; clone_size: many; v_call: TRBV12-3/TRBV12-4; j_call: TRBJ1-5; d_call: NA
cdr3_nt: TGTGCCAGCAGTGAAGCGCCCGGGACAGGGGCGAGGACCCAGTACTTC; cdr3_aa: CASSEAPGTGARTQYF; clone_size: many; v_call: TRBV6-1; j_call: TRBJ2-5; d_call: TRBD1
cdr3_nt: TGTGCCAGCAGCTTAGAAGAGGGATCCCCCTACAATGAGCAGTTCTTC; cdr3_aa: CASSLEEGSPYNEQFF; clone_size: few; v_call: TRBV7-9; j_call: TRBJ2-1; d_call: NA
cdr3_nt: TGCAGTGCTAGAGGCTCCCTGCGGGTTATCGACGAGCAGTACTTC; cdr3_aa: CSARGSLRVIDEQYF; clone_size: few; v_call: TRBV20-1; j_call: TRBJ2-7; d_call: NA